This passage covers 15 T cell receptor beta chains from one sample sequenced in a study of control samples from healthy donors and cancer patients. Assay used: immunoSEQ multiplex PCR; TCRdb lists only in-frame clones, some missing. The sample has over 150,000 clones; roughly 90% are singletons. Sequenced input: blood. The receptors stem from a woman aged 50 to 60 in good health.

This sequence joins TRBV7-8 and TRBJ2-2, with 14 bases identical to TRBD2. With 0 bases clipped from V and 6 bases from J, the junction kept 3 bases outside the gene matches. Germline V gene data show CDR1 as SGHVS and CDR2 as FQNEAQ. The CDR3 contains 17 residues. The CDR3 protein is CASSLARTSGGSGELFF. CDR3 coding DNA: TGTGCCAGCAGCTTAGCGCGGACTAGCGGGGGGTCCGGGGAGCTGTTTTTT. Complete variable domain (other parts from reference TRBV7-8 and TRBJ2-2): GAGVSQSPRYKVAKRGQDVALRCDPISGHVSLFWYQQALGQGPEFLTYFQNEAQLDKSGLPSDRFFAERPEGSVSTLKIQRTQQEDSAVYLCASSLARTSGGSGELFFGEGSRLTVL.

The chain couples TRBV28 to TRBJ1-1; D is perhaps TRBD1 (6 bases). The CDR3 runs to 14 residues. Germline loops: CDR1 MDHEN, CDR2 SYDVKM. V lost 4 bases and J lost 5, with 14 bases in between. CDR3 in amino acids: CASSSPGGTTEAFF. CDR3 nucleotides: TGTGCCAGCAGTTCCCCCGGGGGCACGACTGAAGCTTTCTTT. The complete variable domain, with remaining parts taken from reference TRBV28 and TRBJ1-1, reads DVKVTQSSRYLVKRTGEKVFLECVQDMDHENMFWYRQDPGLGLRLIYFSYDVKMKEKGDIPEGYSVSREKKERFSLILESASTNQTSMYLCASSSPGGTTEAFFGQGTRLTVV.

The CDR3 DNA is TGCGCCAGCAGCGAACCGGGACAGGGAAACACCATATATTTT. It translates to CASSEPGQGNTIYF. This rearrangement joins TRBV5-1 to TRBJ1-3; 7 nucleotides line up with TRBD1. The germline V gene encodes CDR1 SGHRS and CDR2 YFSETQ. This CDR3 region has 14 residues. The trim removed 4 bases at V and 4 bases at J, leaving 5 bases unmatched.

V and J are TRBV5-1 and TRBJ2-5; TRBD2 matches 10 bases. This CDR3 region has 17 residues. Per germline, CDR1 SGHRS and CDR2 YFSETQ. After removal of 4 bases from V and 1 base from J, the junction contained 10 bases not matched to a gene. The CDR3 DNA follows: TGCGCCAGCAGCCCGAACCCTAGCGGGAGTTCCCAAGAGACCCAGTACTTC. Its translation: CASSPNPSGSSQETQYF.

The rearrangement uses TRBV6-5 and TRBJ1-1; D might be TRBD1 (5 bases). CDR3 length: 14 residues. Trimming left V 4 bases short and J 4 bases short, with 13 bases between. The germline V gene has CDR1 MNHEY and CDR2 SVGAGI. CDR3 in amino acids: CASSFGGIITEAFF. The DNA for the CDR3 is TGTGCCAGCAGTTTCGGGGGGATAATCACTGAAGCTTTCTTT.

The CDR3 here is CASSMYGGGTSLKQYF. Here the CDR3 DNA reads TGTGCCAGTAGTATGTATGGCGGGGGGACCTCTTTAAAGCAGTACTTC. The J gene is TRBJ2-7, the V gene TRBV19, with 8 bases aligning to TRBD2. V shed 3 bases and J 8 bases; nucleotides not matched to a gene: 15. The CDR3 spans 16 residues. The germline CDR1 and CDR2 sequences are LNHDA and SQIVND (reference sequence).

The chain links TRBV4-3 to TRBJ1-2; perhaps TRBD1 as D (5 bases). Germline-derived CDR1 and CDR2 are LGHNA and YSLEER. The CDR3 loop spans 16 amino acids. Between the trimmed V and J ends, which lost 0 bases and 2 bases, there was a span of 13 bases. The CDR3 spells CASSQDGRRANYGYTF. CDR3 DNA: TGCGCCAGCAGCCAAGATGGGCGCAGGGCAAACTATGGCTACACCTTC.

The chain is built from TRBV5-1 and TRBJ2-4; the D gene could be TRBD1 or TRBD2 (6 bases each). This CDR3 has 15 residues. Trimming stripped 3 bases from V and 3 bases from J, with 13 bases between. Germline V CDR1 and CDR2: SGHRS, YFSETQ. The CDR3 sequence is CASSSEGGSKNIQYF. In DNA, the CDR3 is TGCGCCAGCAGCTCTGAGGGGGGTAGCAAAAACATTCAGTACTTC.

The table lists this clone with a few counts. The V call is TRBV5-6, the J call TRBJ1-2; D uncertain. V was trimmed by 1 base and J by 8 bases, leaving 9 bases between them. This CDR3 comprises 12 residues. Germline CDR1 and CDR2: SGHDT and YYEEEE. The CDR3 nucleotides are TGTGCCAGCAGCTTGCGCGGGTTAGGCTACACCTTC. Its protein is CASSLRGLGYTF.

The chain combines TRBV5-5 with TRBJ1-1; a possible D gene is TRBD1 (5 bases). The CDR3 is 12 amino acids. Germline V gene data show CDR1 as SGHKS and CDR2 as YYEKEE (reference sequence). V dropped 1 base and J dropped 10 bases, with 11 bases sitting between them. The CDR3 bases are TGTGCCAGCAGCTTGAGGACATCAGGAGCTTTCTTT. Its protein is CASSLRTSGAFF.

This clone was counted between two and nine times. This chain's CDR3 is CASSPEGGGQPQHF. CDR3 coding DNA: TGTGCCAGCAGCCCCGAGGGAGGTGGCCAGCCCCAGCATTTT. This chain uses TRBV6-6 with TRBJ1-5; D uncertain. Germline V gives CDR1 MNHNY, CDR2 SVGAGI (reference sequence). Trimming left V 6 bases short and J 7 bases short, with 16 bases between. There are 14 residues in the CDR3.

In DNA form, the CDR3 reads TGTGCCAGCAGTGACCATGGGACAGGCGGCACTGAAGCTTTCTTT. Translating it yields CASSDHGTGGTEAFF. This rearrangement joins TRBV6-1 to TRBJ1-1; 8 bases fit TRBD1. CDR3 size: 15 residues. The V segment lost 3 bases and the J segment 4 bases; nucleotides outside the gene matches: 7. The germline V gene has CDR1 MNHNS and CDR2 SASEGT.

The chain recombines TRBV28 with TRBJ1-2; D uncertain. CDR3 length: 13 residues. The V and J ends lost 3 bases and 3 bases respectively, with 8 bases between them. Germline V lookup: CDR1 MDHEN, CDR2 SYDVKM. The CDR3 here is CASSLEMDYGYTF. The CDR3 DNA reads TGTGCCAGCAGTTTGGAGATGGACTATGGCTACACCTTC.

This sequence joins TRBV4-1 and TRBJ1-2, with D possibly being TRBD1 (5 bases). CDR1 is MGHRA, CDR2 YSYEKL, per germline. The CDR3 contains 15 residues. Trimming cost V 0 bases and J 4 bases, with 12 bases left between them. In DNA, the CDR3 is TGCGCCAGCAGCCAAGAGGGGGGAAAAAGCTATGGCTACACCTTC. The encoded protein is CASSQEGGKSYGYTF.

The chain joins TRBV6-5 to TRBJ1-2, with a tentative D call TRBD1 (6 bases). Germline CDR1 is MNHEY and CDR2 is SVGAGI. CDR3 size: 13 residues. V gave up 7 bases and J gave up 7 bases, with 16 bases separating them. This CDR3 is CASTPRGSGGYTF. CDR3 DNA: TGTGCCAGCACCCCCAGGGGATCTGGTGGCTACACCTTC.